A single sample gave rise to the 16 T cell receptor beta chains below, sequenced in a study of CD8+ T cells in alopecia areata. Extraction of RNA preceded its reverse transcription into cDNA, which served as the sequencing template. This table comes from immunoSEQ multiplex PCR, and its TCRdb copy is limited to in-frame clones, with some not included. The sample shows over 150,000 clones, about 63% of them seen only once. Material: CD4+ T cells sorted from blood, obtained at week 0. The receptors were sampled from a human donor with alopecia areata.

The chain uses TRBV10-3 and TRBJ1-6; D is unclear. The germline gives CDR1 ENHRY, CDR2 SYGVKD. Trimming left V 3 bases short and J 7 bases short, with 7 bases between. This CDR3 spans 13 amino acids. The CDR3 loop is CAISDDTNSPLHF. In DNA form, the CDR3 reads TGTGCCATCAGTGATGACACCAATTCACCCCTCCACTTT.

Here the CDR3 DNA reads TGTGCCAGCCTCCGCGGGGGCAACACCGGGGAGCTGTTTTTT. This gives the protein CASLRGGNTGELFF. This chain joins TRBV11-1 and TRBJ2-2; a weak D match, TRBD2 (7 bases). The V gene lost 8 bases and the J gene lost 2 bases, with 12 bases spanning the gap. CDR3 length equals 14 residues. CDR1 and CDR2 (germline): SGHAT, FQDESV (reference sequence).

The chain employs TRBV11-3 and TRBJ2-2, with D perhaps matching TRBD1 or TRBD2 (5 bases each). V was shortened by 3 bases and J by 3 bases, with 11 bases between the two germline ends. Germline V lookup: CDR1 SGHNT, CDR2 YENEEA. This CDR3 is 15 amino acids long. The DNA of the CDR3 is TGTGCCAGCAGCTTCGGGACGGTTTACACCGGGGAGCTGTTTTTT. The encoded protein is CASSFGTVYTGELFF. Looking up the rest from reference TRBV11-3 and TRBJ2-2 gives the full variable domain: EAGVVQSPRYKIIEKKQPVAFWCNPISGHNTLYWYLQNLGQGPELLIRYENEEAVDDSQLPKDRFSAERLKGVDSTLKIQPAELGDSAVYLCASSFGTVYTGELFFGEGSRLTVL.

The rearrangement uses TRBV7-2 and TRBJ2-5, with 8 bases matching TRBD1. Per germline, CDR1 SGHTA and CDR2 FQGNSA. V trimming: 4 bases; J trimming: 0 bases; junction bases outside the gene matches: 4. This CDR3 is 15 amino acids long. CDR3 sequence reads: CASSYGQGNQETQYF. CDR3 DNA sequence: TGTGCCAGCAGCTACGGACAGGGAAACCAAGAGACCCAGTACTTC.

This chain joins TRBV29-1 and TRBJ2-7; the match to TRBD1 covers 12 bases. Per germline, CDR1 SQVTM and CDR2 ANQGSEA. This CDR3 region has 14 residues. Trimming took 4 bases from V and 5 from J; bases not matched to a gene: 6. Written as DNA, the CDR3 is TGCAGCGTTGCGTCCGGGACAGGGGGCCACGAGCAGTACTTC. It codes for CSVASGTGGHEQYF.

The genes are TRBV10-3 and TRBJ1-5; D possibly corresponds to TRBD1 (5 bases). CDR1 ENHRY and CDR2 SYGVKD come from the germline V gene. V lost 10 bases and J 1 base, leaving 11 bases between the germline ends. The CDR3 spans 13 residues. The CDR3 region is CATGDGSNQPQHF. The CDR3 nucleotides are TGTGCCACCGGGGACGGAAGCAATCAGCCCCAGCATTTT.

The chain joins TRBV9 to TRBJ2-6, with D unresolved. The CDR3 length is 16 residues. V shed 0 bases and J shed 0 bases, with 7 bases lying between them. Germline values: CDR1 SGDLS, CDR2 YYNGEE. In nucleotides, the CDR3 is TGTGCCAGCAGCGTAGGAGGACGCTCTGGGGCCAACGTCCTGACTTTC. Protein: CASSVGGRSGANVLTF.

This chain uses TRBV12-5 with TRBJ1-2; D is ambiguous. The CDR3 is 14 residues long. The germline CDR1 and CDR2 sequences are LGHNT and FRNRAP. Trimming stripped 1 base from V and 8 bases from J, with 14 bases between. DNA for the CDR3: TGTGCTAGTGGTTTGGGAACCCCTTTGTGGGGCTACACCTTC. Translating gives CASGLGTPLWGYTF.

This chain joins TRBV30 and TRBJ1-1, with D maybe TRBD1 (5 bases). This CDR3 region has 15 residues. Germline V gene sequence: CDR1 GTSNPN, CDR2 SVGIG (reference sequence). Deletions cut 0 bases from V and 4 bases from J, with 15 bases between. Here the CDR3 DNA reads TGTGCCTGGAGTGTATGGGGGAAATATAGCACTGAAGCTTTCTTT. This codes for CAWSVWGKYSTEAFF.

This clone was seen more than once but under ten times. The chain links TRBV4-3 to TRBJ1-2; D unresolved. The CDR3 has 14 residues. The germline gives CDR1 LGHNA, CDR2 YSLEER. V lost 0 bases and J lost 6, with 11 bases in between. The DNA of the CDR3 is TGCGCCAGCAGCCAAGATCATTCAGGCGATGGCTACACCTTC. It codes for CASSQDHSGDGYTF.

This clone was detected only a few times. The V gene is TRBV21-1, the J gene TRBJ1-2; TRBD1, the D gene given by the table, was not confirmed from the DNA. TRBV21-1 is shown as a pseudogene. There are 14 residues in the CDR3. The CDR3 region has the DNA TGTGCCATCCTCTTCCCCTATCGGGACACCTGCTACACCTTC. Encoded protein: CAILFPYRDTCYTF.

The chain combines TRBV27 with TRBJ1-6; D is unclear. Looked up from germline, CDR1 is MNHEY and CDR2 is SMNVEV (reference sequence). This CDR3 spans 13 amino acids. V lost 4 bases and J lost 9, with 10 bases in between. CDR3 nucleotide sequence: TGTGCCAGCAGTTCGGCGGGCAGTTCACCCCTCCACTTT. It yields the protein CASSSAGSSPLHF.

This rearrangement joins TRBV11-3 to TRBJ2-1; TRBD2 agrees at 12 bases. V shed 0 bases, J shed 7 bases, and the junction held 13 bases outside the gene matches. Germline loops: CDR1 SGHNT, CDR2 YENEEA. The CDR3 consists of 19 residues. The CDR3 sequence is CASSLDLSLLAGGSNEQFF. The DNA of the CDR3 is TGTGCCAGCAGCTTAGATCTATCACTACTAGCGGGGGGTTCGAATGAGCAGTTCTTC.

V usage is TRBV5-6 and J usage is TRBJ2-5; D is ambiguous. This CDR3 is 14 amino acids long. Trimming left V 1 base short and J 0 bases short, with 7 bases between. Per the germline V gene, CDR1 is SGHDT and CDR2 is YYEEEE. The CDR3 DNA reads as TGTGCCAGCAGCTTGCGGACGTACCAAGAGACCCAGTACTTC. This translates into CASSLRTYQETQYF.

This clone appeared a few times. This chain links TRBV4-1 with TRBJ2-7, with D possibly TRBD1 on 6 matching bases. Germline CDR1 MGHRA, CDR2 YSYEKL. V lost 3 bases to trimming and J lost 7 bases, with 10 bases between them. This CDR3 is built from 12 residues. In DNA form, the CDR3 reads TGCGCCAGCAGCCAGGGGGCGGGTGAGCAGTACTTC. Translation: CASSQGAGEQYF.

V gene TRBV29-1 combines with J gene TRBJ2-7; the D gene could be TRBD1 or TRBD2 (5 bases each). The CDR3 is made up of 12 amino acids. In germline, CDR1 is SQVTM, CDR2 ANQGSEA. Trimming removed 6 bases at V and 3 bases at J, with 12 bases between. The CDR3 here is CSVRDGLYEQYF. CDR3 nucleotide sequence: TGCAGCGTGAGGGACGGCCTCTACGAGCAGTACTTC.